This TCR beta chain is from a study of cytomegalovirus exposure and HLA in healthy donors (dated by TCRdb to about 2017). About the full investigation: In an earlier analysis of roughly 590 of the donors, 250 to 300 Gb of sequence data and 100 million or so unique TCR beta sequences from about 190 million T cells were reported. The later analysis used no new phenotypic data to find candidate immune exposures, relying instead on TCR beta sequences and their occurrence across donors. Class I and class II HLA loci were covered by the typing at four-digit resolution. The number of typed donors differed by locus: roughly 620-640 for A, B, C, DRB1 and DQB1; 500 to 550 for DQA1; 606 for DPA1; and 450 to 480 for DPB1. The T cell repertoires of several hundred subjects were profiled by immunosequencing and related to cytomegalovirus serostatus. To predict cytomegalovirus infection status, the study combined high-throughput TCR immunosequencing, statistical association of individual TCRs with disease status, and machine learning. In an earlier analysis of roughly 600 of the donors, high-throughput TCR beta sequencing was used to judge whether each TCR beta V gene segment behaved as functional or pseudogenic. All discovery cohort repertoires had been generated on a single sequencing platform. Roughly 300 gigabases of sequencing data and 80 million or so unique TCR sequences were included in an early release covering 550 to 800 HLA-typed donors. Because of strong linkage in the cohort, a few DR-DQ haplotypes were treated as single units for association and clustering. Alongside the repertoire data, information on donor age, sex, ethnicity and CMV serostatus was compiled. A later analysis re-analyzed previously published TCR beta repertoires from several hundred donors and added high-resolution HLA genotyping to study TCR occurrence patterns. Among about 360 genotyped donors of the cohort, an average of roughly 240,000 unique TCR beta nucleotide sequences were sequenced per donor, roughly a sixth of them non-productive. In addition to the first cohort of approximately 670 subjects, a separate validation cohort of approximately 120 different subjects was used. Genome-wide SNP genotypes for about 65% of the roughly 670 donors were used in a later genetic analysis, which treated that subset as a discovery cohort. The genetic ancestry cluster associated with self-reported Caucasian donors included about 84% of the roughly 410 genotyped donors. The study was designed to test whether signatures of past pathogen exposure could be identified by cataloging public T cell receptors. What the work shows at the level of the full study, not this receptor alone: In a later analysis, HLA-associated TCR beta chains were found to be more clonally expanded and to have lower generation probabilities than equally common non-associated chains. An earlier analysis of approximately 600 of the donors showed that most TCR beta V segments appeared in productive rearrangements either about 90% or about 30% of the time, which broadly matched IMGT annotations. In vitro tests confirmed that a few of the cytomegalovirus-associated TCR beta chains recognize cytomegalovirus antigens. Assigning TCR associations to individual alleles was difficult when HLA alleles, especially DR and DQ, strongly co-occurred. In a later analysis, TCR association rates were found to vary across HLA loci, with the most associated TCRs seen for DRB1 alleles and the fewest for HLA-C alleles. Most TCR sequences were observed very rarely across donors, whereas some public TCRs were present in many individuals. Correlated functional status among segregating V segments might be attributable to linkage disequilibrium, but an unknown experimental factor could not be ruled out. Because counts were too low, approximately 15 rarely observed V segments, including chromosome 9 orphons, were excluded from the earlier analysis of about 500 of the donors. A further reported finding was that TCR beta sequences accurately predicted the HLA-A and HLA-B alleles for most subjects in the first cohort. Because the 87-base-pair reads could not distinguish some IMGT-functional V segments, including TRBV6-2 and TRBV6-3, those segments were excluded. The study listed over 150 TCR beta chains as associated with cytomegalovirus. A cluster of highly shared sequence variants was judged likely to represent a technical artifact of the sequencing pipeline. Because HLA typing was missing for some donors at each locus, association tests included only the typed subset. According to a later genetic analysis, donors in an Asian-associated ancestry cluster had fewer N-insertions in productive TCRs than the approximately 700-donor mean. A later analysis associated some 17,000 TCR beta sequences with specific HLA alleles at a false discovery rate of 0.05. Several of the top co-occurrence clusters appeared to be linked to parvovirus B19, influenza, CMV and Epstein-Barr virus, according to a later analysis. A later genetic analysis associated a missense DCLRE1C variant with V-gene and J-gene trimming of TCR beta chains, and an independent cohort replicated the association. In both the original and validation cohorts, the classifier was reported to diagnose cytomegalovirus status with high specificity and sensitivity. CMV serostatus was the only immune exposure information available for the cohort. Presence/absence analyses assumed roughly uniform sequencing depth across donors, an assumption that may not hold. In a later analysis, most CMV-associated TCR beta chains were found to appear HLA-restricted, with HLA associations seemingly driven largely by CMV exposure. It was suggested by the authors that the approach could potentially be generalized to other disease states and immunological phenotypes. Only TCR beta chains were sequenced in this cohort, and the absence of alpha or paired-chain data limited detectable features.

Receptors were amplified or captured by the immunoSEQ multiplex PCR assay. The multiplex PCR relied on a mix of 60 forward primers for TCR Vbeta segments and 13 reverse primers for TCR Jbeta segments. The CDR3 region of rearranged TCR beta genes was amplified from genomic DNA by a multiplex PCR assay. On the Illumina HiSeq System, the amplified TCR beta libraries were sequenced as 87-base-pair reads. Per the source publication's procedure: A later analysis counted tens of millions of unique TCR beta chains across the 690 or so repertoires, and some 11 million of these chains were shared by at least two donors. A nearest-neighbor algorithm error-corrected the raw reads and collapsed the reads into unique sequences, merging closely related sequences to remove PCR and sequencing errors. V, D and J gene segments were assigned by aligning CDR3 sequences to IMGT reference sequences. For a sequence to be retained, at least a six-nucleotide match to both a V gene segment and a J gene segment was required. Rearrangements were called productive when the CDR3 lacked stop codons and stayed in frame with V and J; all others were non-productive. CDR3 was defined according to IMGT convention as the region running from the second conserved V-encoded cysteine to the conserved J-encoded phenylalanine. Sequences without an unambiguous match to a single V gene segment were excluded from the earlier analysis of almost 600 of the donors. In an earlier analysis of about 590 of the donors, a V segment was called functional when productive rearrangements were above 56.7%, and segregating when the standard deviation between donors exceeded 5%. To diagnose cytomegalovirus status from the catalog of TCR beta chain sequences, a statistical classification framework was built. A later analysis assigned V and J genes by comparing TCR nucleotide sequences with IMGT/GENE-DB human TR gene sequences. A later analysis assigned CDR3 sequences and most-parsimonious VDJ recombination scenarios with the TCRdist pipeline. A later analysis defined each TCR beta chain by its CDR3 amino acid sequence plus V-gene family, and excluded reads lacking a unique V-gene family. In a later analysis, several hundred highly shared, low-generation-probability nucleotide sequences were removed to address suspected cross-contamination and a sequencing artifact. For each public chain, a later analysis derived a clonal expansion index from normalized ranks of inferred template counts within each repertoire. In a later analysis, generation probabilities were computed using a VDJ recombination model fitted to out-of-frame rearrangements, and the results were checked against IGoR. A later analysis scored TCR-TCR, TCR-HLA and TCR-CMV co-occurrence with hypergeometric tests, applying a repertoire-size bias correction to TCR pairs. To estimate false discovery rates, a later analysis permuted the HLA or CMV assignments 20 times. A later analysis grouped co-occurring TCRs with DBSCAN, adding TCRdist sequence similarity when clustering within HLA-allele-positive subsets. Repertoires with fewer than 30,000 or more than 120,000 public chains, plus five repertoires with anomalous nucleotide sharing, were excluded from co-occurrence clustering. This is the immuneACCESS table as TCRdb keeps it, with only in-frame sequences that have V and J called. A part of the clones is gone; compared with another copy, unresolved V genes explain less than half, and the rest is unexplained. V and J calls and clone size are as listed in that table; D and trimming were resolved from the DNA. This sample holds roughly 140,000 clones; more than 65% were observed only once. The ten largest clonotypes hold 5.5% to 6% of the sample.

Notes on this clone: No antigen is known for it. Base-call qualities are not available, and no considerably larger clone is one nucleotide away.

The cohort consisted of 600 to 750 healthy bone marrow donors. At the time of sampling, all cohort members were nominally healthy, though unrecorded immune exposures were likely present. The donor was CMV seropositive and belonged to the group of more than 250 seropositive cohort members. Every donor gave a peripheral blood sample, and the peripheral blood mononuclear cells from that sample were used for TCR beta sequencing. The Qiagen DNeasy Blood Extraction Kit was used to extract genomic DNA from the blood cell samples. Reading the germline V gene gives CDR1 SGHAT and CDR2 FQNNGV. The CDR3 goes from the cysteine to the phenylalanine over 14 residues. Only the CDR3 part of the read is kept: 42 bases, read in frame from the first base. Trimming removed 3 bases from V and 6 bases from J; the gene matches leave 6 bases unexplained.

Sequenced sample: PBMCs. This receptor was identified in a man younger than 45 in good health and CMV-seropositive. The chain is encoded by TRBV11-2 joined to TRBJ2-7, with 9 bases in between that match TRBD1. The DNA sequence is TGTGCCAGCAGCTTCTCGACAGGGGGTGGCGAGCAGTACTTC. Translated, it gives CASSFSTGGGEQYF. The CDR3 plus the reference TRBV11-2 and TRBJ2-7 genes for the other parts give the full variable domain: EAGVAQSPRYKIIEKRQSVAFWCNPISGHATLYWYQQILGQGPKLLIQFQNNGVVDDSQLPKDRFSAERLKGVDSTLKIQPAKLEDSAVYLCASSFSTGGGEQYFGPGTRLTVT.